This T cell receptor beta chain was identified in a study of Tregs in tolerant kidney transplant recipients. Findings and caveats of the study: Some patients' samples used different primers over time, so nucleotide sequences weren't comparable.

The V and J ends lost 0 bases and 6 bases respectively, with 10 bases between them. Germline lookup yields CDR1 SGDLS and CDR2 YYNGEE. This CDR3 has 14 amino acids. Notes on this clone: Its antigen is undetermined.

Here immunoSEQ multiplex PCR was the method, and the copy in TCRdb shows in-frame clones only, minus some. This sample has tens of thousands of clones, with approximately 93% found just once. Mixed chimerism was transient after nonmyeloablative marrow transplants from related graft donors. Thawed PBMCs were FACS-sorted into unstimulated CD4+CD25+CD127- regulatory T cells, CD4+CD25- non-regulatory cells, CD4 and CD8 cells. The chain combines TRBV9 with TRBJ2-1, with a tentative D call TRBD2 (6 bases). The sequence derives from a human patient who received a combined kidney and bone marrow transplant. The T cells may come from the graft donor. This specimen consisted of CD4+ T cells from blood (PBMCs), obtained 12 months after the transplant. This CDR3 reads CASSVVGSGNEQFF. The CDR3, as DNA: TGTGCCAGCAGCGTAGTCGGTAGCGGCAATGAGCAGTTCTTC.